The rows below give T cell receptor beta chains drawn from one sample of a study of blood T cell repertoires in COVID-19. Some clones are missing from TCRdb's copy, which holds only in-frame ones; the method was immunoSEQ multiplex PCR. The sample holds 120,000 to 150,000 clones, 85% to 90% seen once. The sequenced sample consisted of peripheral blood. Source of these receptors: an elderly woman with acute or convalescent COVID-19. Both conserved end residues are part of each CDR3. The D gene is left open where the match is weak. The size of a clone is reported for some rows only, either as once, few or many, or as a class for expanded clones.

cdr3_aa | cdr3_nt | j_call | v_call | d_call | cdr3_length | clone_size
CASSQIGQDNQPQHF | TGCGCCAGCAGCCAGATTGGACAGGACAATCAGCCCCAGCATTTT | TRBJ1-5 | TRBV4-1 | TRBD1 | 15 | NA
CASSHDRGNYGYTF | TGCGCCAGCAGCCATGACAGGGGTAACTATGGCTACACCTTC | TRBJ1-2 | TRBV4-3 | TRBD1 | 14 | NA
CASSPWTGGAPLTTAPGELFF | TGTGCCAGCAGCCCCTGGACAGGGGGCGCCCCCCTGACTACCGCGCCCGGGGAGCTGTTTTTT | TRBJ2-2 | TRBV7-8 | TRBD1 | 21 | NA
CASSDSGSSPLHF | TGTGCCAGCAGCGACTCGGGTAGTTCACCCCTCCACTTT | TRBJ1-6 | TRBV25-1 | NA | 13 | NA
CASSFSRAGTTEAFF | TGTGCCAGCAGCTTTAGCAGAGCCGGGACTACCGAAGCTTTCTTT | TRBJ1-1 | TRBV7-9 | NA | 15 | NA
CASSPTTGPGELFF | TGTGCCAGCAGCCCCACGACAGGGCCCGGGGAGCTGTTTTTT | TRBJ2-2 | TRBV7-3 | TRBD1 | 14 | NA
CASSSNRDRHNEQFF | TGTGCCAGCAGTTCCAATAGGGACAGACACAATGAGCAGTTCTTC | TRBJ2-1 | TRBV6-5 | TRBD1 | 15 | NA
CASTTRDRATAFF | TGTGCCAGTACTACCCGGGACAGGGCTACAGCTTTCTTT | TRBJ1-1 | TRBV19 | TRBD1 | 13 | NA
CASSLADPGSNSPLHF | TGCGCCAGCAGCTTGGCTGATCCAGGATCTAATTCACCCCTCCACTTT | TRBJ1-6 | TRBV5-1 | NA | 16 | NA
CASSQRGGDEAFF | TGTGCCAGCAGCCAAAGAGGGGGGGATGAAGCTTTCTTT | TRBJ1-1 | TRBV3-1/TRBV3-2 | NA | 13 | NA
CASSLTSSFNEQFF | TGTGCCAGCAGCTTAACTAGCTCGTTCAATGAGCAGTTCTTC | TRBJ2-1 | TRBV7-2 | NA | 14 | NA
CASSFGQGWDTIYF | TGTGCCAGCAGCTTTGGACAGGGATGGGACACCATATATTTT | TRBJ1-3 | TRBV5-6 | TRBD1 | 14 | NA
CASILNGGDGYEQYF | TGTGCCAGCATCCTCAATGGAGGGGATGGCTACGAGCAGTACTTC | TRBJ2-7 | TRBV7-3 | NA | 15 | NA
CASSIWRQAFF | TGTGCCAGTAGTATATGGCGGCAAGCTTTCTTT | TRBJ1-1 | TRBV19 | NA | 11 | NA
CASSEGSYGYTF | TGTGCCAGCAGTGAAGGCAGCTATGGCTACACCTTC | TRBJ1-2 | TRBV2 | NA | 12 | NA
CASSESSGGSYEQYF | TGTGCCAGCTCGGAATCTAGCGGGGGCTCCTACGAGCAGTACTTC | TRBJ2-7 | TRBV18 | TRBD2 | 15 | NA
CASSLKTGLLNTIYF | TGTGCCAGCAGCTTAAAGACAGGCTTGTTGAACACCATATATTTT | TRBJ1-3 | TRBV7-2 | NA | 15 | NA
CASSRDRANQPQHF | TGTGCCAGCAGTCGAGACAGGGCAAATCAGCCCCAGCATTTT | TRBJ1-5 | TRBV5-8 | TRBD1 | 14 | NA
CASSLGTSTDTQYF | TGTGCCAGCAGCTTAGGGACTAGCACAGATACGCAGTATTTT | TRBJ2-3 | TRBV11-3 | NA | 14 | once
CALDRVSGELFF | TGTGCCTTGGACAGGGTGTCCGGGGAGCTGTTTTTT | TRBJ2-2 | TRBV30 | TRBD1 | 12 | NA
CASSQAGVGVTEAFF | TGCGCCAGCAGCCAAGCCGGGGTTGGGGTCACTGAAGCTTTCTTT | TRBJ1-1 | TRBV4-1 | NA | 15 | few
CASSEYTANTEAFF | TGTGCCAGCAGTGAATATACAGCTAACACTGAAGCTTTCTTT | TRBJ1-1 | TRBV6-1 | NA | 14 | NA
CASSPNRVAAGELFF | TGTGCCAGCAGCCCGAACAGGGTTGCGGCCGGGGAGCTGTTTTTT | TRBJ2-2 | TRBV11-1 | NA | 15 | NA
CASRSLPFNYGYTF | TGTGCCAGCAGGTCCCTACCCTTTAACTATGGCTACACCTTC | TRBJ1-2 | TRBV6-5 | NA | 14 | NA
CASSLATGSGPETQYF | TGTGCTAGCAGCTTAGCCACAGGCTCAGGGCCAGAGACCCAGTACTTC | TRBJ2-5 | TRBV7-7 | NA | 16 | NA
CASSPSRQTYNEQFF | TGTGCCAGCTCACCATCCCGACAGACCTATAATGAGCAGTTCTTC | TRBJ2-1 | TRBV18 | NA | 15 | NA
CASSLSRSGQPQHF | TGTGCCAGCAGCTTATCTCGATCAGGGCAGCCCCAGCATTTT | TRBJ1-5 | TRBV11-2 | NA | 14 | NA
CASSLVQGSYEQYF | TGTGCCAGCAGCTTAGTGCAGGGGAGCTACGAGCAGTACTTC | TRBJ2-7 | TRBV7-2 | NA | 14 | NA
CATGAGGGNTIYF | TGTGCCACCGGGGCAGGGGGTGGAAACACCATATATTTT | TRBJ1-3 | TRBV15 | TRBD1 | 13 | NA
CASSIAFRGQGNQPQHF | TGTGCCAGTAGTATAGCATTCAGGGGACAGGGCAATCAGCCCCAGCATTTT | TRBJ1-5 | TRBV19 | TRBD1 | 17 | NA
CASVPEGSSNTEAFF | TGCGCCAGCGTCCCGGAGGGGAGCTCGAACACTGAAGCTTTCTTT | TRBJ1-1 | TRBV23-1 | NA | 15 | NA
CASSHSGQGFYGYTF | TGTGCCAGCAGCCATTCGGGACAGGGTTTCTATGGCTACACCTTC | TRBJ1-2 | TRBV3-1/TRBV3-2 | TRBD1 | 15 | NA
CASTGIWTGGNQPQHF | TGTGCCAGCACCGGAATCTGGACAGGGGGCAATCAGCCCCAGCATTTT | TRBJ1-5 | TRBV9 | TRBD1 | 16 | NA
CASSYSGGWDIQYF | TGTGCCAGCAGTTACTCGGGCGGGTGGGACATTCAGTACTTC | TRBJ2-4 | TRBV6-2/TRBV6-3 | NA | 14 | NA
CASSLWAGYGYTF | TGTGCCAGCAGTTTATGGGCCGGTTATGGCTACACCTTC | TRBJ1-2 | TRBV27 | NA | 13 | NA
CASSQAGGRGTDTQYF | TGTGCCAGCAGCCAAGCGGGGGGGCGTGGCACAGATACGCAGTATTTT | TRBJ2-3 | TRBV3-1/TRBV3-2 | TRBD2 | 16 | NA